One T cell receptor beta chain is described in this entry. This sample stems from a study of control samples from healthy donors and cancer patients. Assay: immunoSEQ multiplex PCR; the TCRdb copy retains only in-frame clones and omits some. The data contain tens of thousands of clones, 83% of them singletons. Between the trimmed V and J ends, which lost 2 bases and 1 base, there was a span of 8 bases. Germline lookup yields CDR1 MGHRA and CDR2 YSYEKL. This CDR3 contains 15 residues. Sequencing used blood. The rearrangement joins TRBV4-1 to TRBJ2-2; D is possibly TRBD2 (6 bases). This clonotype originated in a man between 60 and 75 years old in good health. CDR3 coding DNA: TGCGCCAGCAGCCAATTGGGACTGAACACCGGGGAGCTGTTTTTT. Its translation: CASSQLGLNTGELFF.